The 7 T cell receptor beta chains given below trace back to one sample, sequenced in a study of blood T cell repertoires in COVID-19. Data came from immunoSEQ multiplex PCR; TCRdb stores just in-frame clones and leaves some out. Seen here are 93,000 or so clones, 75% to 90% observed once, and the top ten hold more than 10%. Source material: peripheral blood. The receptors were gathered from a human donor in a cohort sampled during active COVID-19.

The chain joins TRBV5-1 to TRBJ2-1; 7 positions agree with TRBD1. With 0 bases clipped from V and 7 bases from J, the junction kept 4 bases outside the gene matches. CDR1 SGHRS and CDR2 YFSETQ come from the germline V gene. This CDR3 has 14 amino acids. The CDR3 sequence: CASSLDGTDNEQFF. The CDR3 DNA sequence: TGCGCCAGCAGCTTGGATGGGACAGATAATGAGCAGTTCTTC.

This clone was detected a few times. DNA of the CDR3: TGTGCCAGCAGCTTAGGATCCAAGAGGAGTGAAAAACTGTTTTTT. It yields the protein CASSLGSKRSEKLFF. This chain uses TRBV11-2 with TRBJ1-4; D gene unclear. The germline CDR1 and CDR2 sequences are SGHAT and FQNNGV. CDR3 length equals 15 residues. V lost 1 base and J lost 7, with 13 bases in between.

The rearrangement uses TRBV9 and TRBJ2-2; 7 bases map to TRBD1. The length of the CDR3 is 15 residues. Germline values: CDR1 SGDLS, CDR2 YYNGEE. V trimming: 0 bases; J trimming: 5 bases; junction bases outside the gene matches: 4. The CDR3 loop reads CASSVDNRGTGELFF. CDR3 DNA: TGTGCCAGCAGCGTAGACAACAGGGGAACCGGGGAGCTGTTTTTT.

This clone came up once. The chain uses TRBV5-1 and TRBJ1-3; weak D call: TRBD1 (6 bases). CDR3 length: 13 residues. Per the germline V gene, CDR1 is SGHRS and CDR2 is YFSETQ. Trimming removed 7 bases from V and 9 bases from J, with 17 bases in between. CDR3 protein: CASDAGAGGTIYF. The CDR3 nucleotides read TGCGCCAGCGATGCGGGGGCAGGAGGCACCATATATTTT.

The chain employs TRBV10-3 and TRBJ1-5, with 8 bases that match TRBD1. V gave up 0 bases and J gave up 2 bases; unmatched junction bases: 9. The CDR3 loop spans 18 amino acids. Germline V lookup: CDR1 ENHRY, CDR2 SYGVKD. The CDR3 nucleotides are TGTGCCATCAGTGAGTCGAGGCAGGGGGCGATAGGCAATCAGCCCCAGCATTTT. This encodes CAISESRQGAIGNQPQHF.

The chain recombines TRBV5-1 with TRBJ2-3; 11 bases line up with TRBD1. Unmatched junction bases numbered 6, after V lost 3 bases and J lost 6 bases. This CDR3 has 15 residues. Germline V gene lookup returns CDR1 SGHRS and CDR2 YFSETQ. The CDR3 coding sequence is TGCGCCAGCAGCTCCGGACAGGGGGCATCGGATACGCAGTATTTT. Protein product: CASSSGQGASDTQYF.

The J gene is TRBJ1-1, the V gene TRBV6-4; D call uncertain. The CDR3 contains 13 residues. V lost 5 bases to trimming and J lost 0 bases, with 7 bases between them. Germline CDR1 is MRHNA and CDR2 is SNTAGT. CDR3 protein: CASSINMNTEAFF. In nucleotides, the CDR3 is TGTGCCAGCAGTATAAACATGAACACTGAAGCTTTCTTT.